These T cell receptor beta chains were read from a single sample in a study of blood T cell repertoires in COVID-19. The protocol was immunoSEQ multiplex PCR, while the TCRdb copy is restricted to in-frame clones and leaves out a portion. The table lists some 90,000 clones, around 67% of them singletons, with approximately 25% in the top ten. The specimen sequenced was peripheral blood. These receptors were taken from a woman in her fifties or sixties in a cohort sampled during active or convalescent COVID-19. Both conserved end residues are part of each CDR3. D genes are given only for firm matches. Some rows mark clone size as missing; the rest say once, few, many or name a class of expanded clone.

v_gene	d_gene	j_gene	abundance	CDR3aa	CDR3nt
TRBV13	NA	TRBJ1-1	NA	CASSIGGEGVTEAFF	TGTGCCAGCAGTATCGGAGGGGAGGGGGTCACTGAAGCTTTCTTT
TRBV6-5	NA	TRBJ1-1	NA	CASSSTGGRTEAFF	TGTGCCAGCAGTAGTACCGGGGGGCGCACTGAAGCTTTCTTT
TRBV4-1	TRBD1	TRBJ1-1	NA	CASSNRGGMEAFF	TGCGCCAGCAGCAACCGAGGGGGCATGGAGGCTTTCTTT
TRBV19	NA	TRBJ2-7	many	CASSGVQGRYEQYF	TGTGCCAGTAGTGGTGTCCAGGGGCGGTACGAGCAGTACTTC
TRBV19	NA	TRBJ2-5	NA	CASSTRRGETQYF	TGTGCCAGTAGCACTCGAAGGGGGGAGACCCAGTACTTC
TRBV19	NA	TRBJ1-5	once	CASGTISNQPQHF	TGTGCCAGCGGGACAATTAGCAATCAGCCCCAGCATTTT
TRBV19	NA	TRBJ1-5	NA	CASNAIGSGTLGPQHF	TGTGCCAGTAATGCGATTGGGTCCGGGACATTAGGGCCCCAGCATTTT
TRBV5-1	NA	TRBJ1-1	NA	CASSLDSQGGTFF	TGCGCCAGCAGCTTGGATTCCCAGGGAGGGACTTTCTTT
TRBV9	TRBD2	TRBJ2-1	NA	CASSMTSGRYNEQFF	TGTGCCAGCAGCATGACTAGCGGTCGCTACAATGAGCAGTTCTTC
TRBV14	TRBD1	TRBJ2-2	NA	CASSHDRGESGELFF	TGTGCCAGCAGCCACGACAGGGGCGAGTCCGGGGAGCTGTTTTTT
TRBV7-9	TRBD2	TRBJ2-1	few	CASSLGAGGPHEQFF	TGTGCCAGCAGCTTAGGGGCGGGGGGGCCCCATGAGCAGTTCTTC
TRBV9	TRBD1	TRBJ1-6	NA	CASSGGQGAFWNSPLHF	TGTGCCAGCAGCGGTGGACAGGGGGCATTTTGGAATTCACCCCTCCACTTT
TRBV13	TRBD2	TRBJ2-5	NA	CASSLRRLAGGPFQETQYF	TGTGCCAGCAGCTTAAGGAGGCTAGCGGGGGGCCCCTTCCAAGAGACCCAGTACTTC